This TCR beta chain was documented in a study of T cell changes during pregnancy in multiple sclerosis. The CDR3 has 16 amino acids. Germline lookup yields CDR1 MNHNS and CDR2 SASEGT. V was clipped by 1 base and J by 3 bases, with 13 bases between them. Generated by immunoSEQ multiplex PCR, the TCRdb table keeps only in-frame clones and is missing some. The sample holds tens of thousands of clones, around 90% seen once. The origin of this receptor is a female donor in good health, enrolled as a control in a pregnancy study. The gene calls are TRBV6-1 and TRBJ1-5; D is unclear. The sample in question was peripheral blood, obtained in the second trimester of pregnancy. As DNA, the CDR3 is TGTGCCAGCAGTGAAGTGCCACGGAGGGTCAATCAGCCCCAGCATTTT. This gives the protein CASSEVPRRVNQPQHF.